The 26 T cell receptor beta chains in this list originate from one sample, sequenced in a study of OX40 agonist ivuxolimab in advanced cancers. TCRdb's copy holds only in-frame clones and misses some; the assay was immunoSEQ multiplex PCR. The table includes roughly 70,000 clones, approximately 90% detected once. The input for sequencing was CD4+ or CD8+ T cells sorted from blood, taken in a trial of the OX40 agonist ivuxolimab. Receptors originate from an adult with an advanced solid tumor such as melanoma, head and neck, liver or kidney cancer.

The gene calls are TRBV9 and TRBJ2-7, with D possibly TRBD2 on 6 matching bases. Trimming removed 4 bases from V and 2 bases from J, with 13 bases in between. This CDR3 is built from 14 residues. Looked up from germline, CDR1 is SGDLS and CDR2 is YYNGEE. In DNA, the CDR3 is TGTGCCAGCAGCCTAACTAGCATTCCCTACGAGCAGTACTTC. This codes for CASSLTSIPYEQYF.

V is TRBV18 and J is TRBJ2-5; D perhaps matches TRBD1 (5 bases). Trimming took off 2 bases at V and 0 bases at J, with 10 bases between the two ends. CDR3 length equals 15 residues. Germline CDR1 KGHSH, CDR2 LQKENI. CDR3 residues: CASSPLGANQETQYF. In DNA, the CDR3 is TGTGCCAGCTCACCATTAGGGGCAAACCAAGAGACCCAGTACTTC.

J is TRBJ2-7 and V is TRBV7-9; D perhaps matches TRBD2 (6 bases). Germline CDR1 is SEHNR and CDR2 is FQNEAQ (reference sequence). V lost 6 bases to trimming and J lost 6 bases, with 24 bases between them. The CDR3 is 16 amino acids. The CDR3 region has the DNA TGTGCCAGCAGGACCGGAACTCATTCGGGAGAAGGCGAGCAGTACTTC. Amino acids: CASRTGTHSGEGEQYF.

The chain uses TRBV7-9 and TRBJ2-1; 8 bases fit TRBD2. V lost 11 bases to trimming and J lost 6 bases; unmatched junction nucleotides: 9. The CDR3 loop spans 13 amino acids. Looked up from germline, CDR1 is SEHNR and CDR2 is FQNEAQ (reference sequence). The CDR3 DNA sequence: TGTGCCGGTGGGCCGGGGGGGATCAATGAGCAGTTCTTC. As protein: CAGGPGGINEQFF.

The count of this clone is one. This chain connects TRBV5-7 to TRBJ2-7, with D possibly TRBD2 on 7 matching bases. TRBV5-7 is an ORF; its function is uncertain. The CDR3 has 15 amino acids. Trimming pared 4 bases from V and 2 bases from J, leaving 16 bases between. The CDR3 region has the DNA TGTGCCAGCAGCCTTAAGGGGGGGAATACCTACGAGCAGTACTTC. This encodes CASSLKGGNTYEQYF.

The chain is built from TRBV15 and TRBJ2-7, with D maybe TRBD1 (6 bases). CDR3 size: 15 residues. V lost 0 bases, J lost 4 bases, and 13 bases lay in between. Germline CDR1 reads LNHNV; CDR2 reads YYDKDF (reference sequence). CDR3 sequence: CATSRDRGRGYEQYF. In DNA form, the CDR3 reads TGTGCCACCAGCAGAGATAGGGGCAGGGGATACGAGCAGTACTTC.

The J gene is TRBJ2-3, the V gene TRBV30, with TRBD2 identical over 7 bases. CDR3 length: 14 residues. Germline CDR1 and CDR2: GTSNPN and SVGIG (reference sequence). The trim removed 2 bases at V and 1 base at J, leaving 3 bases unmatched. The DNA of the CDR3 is TGTGCCTGGAGTCGCGGGAGCCGCACAGATACGCAGTATTTT. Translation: CAWSRGSRTDTQYF.

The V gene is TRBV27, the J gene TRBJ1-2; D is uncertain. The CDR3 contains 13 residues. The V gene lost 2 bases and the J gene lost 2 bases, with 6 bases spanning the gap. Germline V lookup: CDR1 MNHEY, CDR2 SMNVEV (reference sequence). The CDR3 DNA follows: TGTGCCAGCAGTTTAGGGGTAAACTATGGCTACACCTTC. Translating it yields CASSLGVNYGYTF.

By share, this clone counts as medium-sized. The CDR3 DNA sequence: TGTGCCAGCTCACCAAGCCAGGGCAACTACGAGCAGTACTTC. Its protein product is CASSPSQGNYEQYF. This sequence joins TRBV18 and TRBJ2-7; D is perhaps TRBD1 (5 bases). The V end was cut by 2 bases, the J end by 3 bases, with 11 bases between. Germline CDR1 is KGHSH and CDR2 is LQKENI. The CDR3 is 14 amino acids.

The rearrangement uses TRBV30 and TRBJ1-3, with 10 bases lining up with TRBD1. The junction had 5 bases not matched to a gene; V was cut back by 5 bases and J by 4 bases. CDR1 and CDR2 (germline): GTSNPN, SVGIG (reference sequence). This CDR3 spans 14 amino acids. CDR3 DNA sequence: TGTGCCTGGTACGACAGGGGGCAAGGAAACACCATATATTTT. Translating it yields CAWYDRGQGNTIYF.

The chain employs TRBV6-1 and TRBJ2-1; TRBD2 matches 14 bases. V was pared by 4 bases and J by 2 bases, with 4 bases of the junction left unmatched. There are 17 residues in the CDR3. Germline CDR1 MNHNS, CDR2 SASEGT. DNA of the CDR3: TGTGCCAGCAGTGGCCGACTAGCGGGAGGGGCCTACAATGAGCAGTTCTTC. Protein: CASSGRLAGGAYNEQFF.

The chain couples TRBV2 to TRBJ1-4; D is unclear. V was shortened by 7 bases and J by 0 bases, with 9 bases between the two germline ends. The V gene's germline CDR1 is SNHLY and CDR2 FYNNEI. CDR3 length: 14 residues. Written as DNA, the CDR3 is TGTGCCAGCAACCTACTAGCAACTAATGAAAAACTGTTTTTT. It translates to CASNLLATNEKLFF.

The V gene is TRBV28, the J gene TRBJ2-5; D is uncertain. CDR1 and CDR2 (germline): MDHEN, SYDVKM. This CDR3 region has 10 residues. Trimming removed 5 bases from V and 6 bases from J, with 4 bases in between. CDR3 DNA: TGTGCCAGCAGTGGGCAGACCCAGTACTTC. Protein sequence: CASSGQTQYF.

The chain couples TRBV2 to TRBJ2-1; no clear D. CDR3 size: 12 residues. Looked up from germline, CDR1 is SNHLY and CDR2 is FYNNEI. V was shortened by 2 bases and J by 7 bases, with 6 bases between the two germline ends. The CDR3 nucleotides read TGTGCCAGCAGTGAATTGCGAAATGAGCAGTTCTTC. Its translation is CASSELRNEQFF.

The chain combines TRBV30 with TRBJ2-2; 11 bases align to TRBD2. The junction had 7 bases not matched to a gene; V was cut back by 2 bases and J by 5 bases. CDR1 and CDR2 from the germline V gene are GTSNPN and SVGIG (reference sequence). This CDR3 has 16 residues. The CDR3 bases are TGTGCCTGGAGTCGCGGGACTAGCGGTATTACCGGGGAGCTGTTTTTT. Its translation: CAWSRGTSGITGELFF.

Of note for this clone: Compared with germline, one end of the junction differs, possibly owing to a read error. CDR3 coding DNA: TGCGCCAGCAGCGGGGACAGTACATACAGTGAGCAGTTCTTC. It is translated as CASSGDSTYSEQFF. J is TRBJ2-1 and V is TRBV5-1, with 7 bases fitting TRBD1. In germline, CDR1 is SGHRS, CDR2 YFSETQ. CDR3 length: 14 amino acids.

The CDR3 region has the DNA TGTGCCAGCAGCTCCTATCCCCCGGGGTTCGGGGATTTCTACAATGAGCAGTTCTTC. Translated, it gives CASSSYPPGFGDFYNEQFF. The V gene is TRBV13, the J gene TRBJ2-1; perhaps TRBD2 as D (5 bases). The germline V and J ends were trimmed by 4 bases and 3 bases, with 25 bases remaining between them. Germline lookup yields CDR1 PRHDT and CDR2 FYEKMQ (reference sequence). CDR3 length: 19 amino acids. Drawing the rest from reference TRBV13 and TRBJ2-1, the complete variable domain is AAGVIQSPRHLIKEKRETATLKCYPIPRHDTVYWYQQGPGQDPQFLISFYEKMQSDKGSIPDRFSAQQFSDYHSELNMSSLELGDSALYFCASSSYPPGFGDFYNEQFFGPGTRLTVL.

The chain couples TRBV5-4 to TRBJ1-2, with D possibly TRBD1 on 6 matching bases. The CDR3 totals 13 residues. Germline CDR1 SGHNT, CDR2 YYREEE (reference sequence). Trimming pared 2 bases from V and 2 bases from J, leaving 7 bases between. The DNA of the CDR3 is TGTGCCAGCAGCTTACAGGGAAACTATGGCTACACCTTC. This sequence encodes CASSLQGNYGYTF. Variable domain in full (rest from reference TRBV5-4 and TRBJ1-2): ETGVTQSPTHLIKTRGQQVTLRCSSQSGHNTVSWYQQALGQGPQFIFQYYREEENGRGNFPPRFSGLQFPNYSSELNVNALELDDSALYLCASSLQGNYGYTFGSGTRLTVV.

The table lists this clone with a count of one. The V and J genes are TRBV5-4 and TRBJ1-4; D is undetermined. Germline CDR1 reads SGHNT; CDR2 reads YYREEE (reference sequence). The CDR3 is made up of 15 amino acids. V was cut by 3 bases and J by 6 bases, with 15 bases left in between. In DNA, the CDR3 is TGTGCCAGCAGCTACCTTGGGTCAAGCGATGAAAAACTGTTTTTT. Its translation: CASSYLGSSDEKLFF.

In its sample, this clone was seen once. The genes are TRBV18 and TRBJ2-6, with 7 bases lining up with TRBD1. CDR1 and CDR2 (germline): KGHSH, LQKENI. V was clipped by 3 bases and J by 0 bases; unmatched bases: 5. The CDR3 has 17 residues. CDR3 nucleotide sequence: TGTGCCAGCTCACCGGGACAGTCGCTCTCTGGGGCCAACGTCCTGACTTTC. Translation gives CASSPGQSLSGANVLTF.

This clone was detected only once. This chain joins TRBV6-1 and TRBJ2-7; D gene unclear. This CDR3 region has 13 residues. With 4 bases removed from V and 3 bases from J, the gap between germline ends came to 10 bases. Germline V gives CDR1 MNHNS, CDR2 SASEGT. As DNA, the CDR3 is TGTGCCAGCAGTGGCCCGGGCAGCTACGAGCAGTACTTC. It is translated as CASSGPGSYEQYF.

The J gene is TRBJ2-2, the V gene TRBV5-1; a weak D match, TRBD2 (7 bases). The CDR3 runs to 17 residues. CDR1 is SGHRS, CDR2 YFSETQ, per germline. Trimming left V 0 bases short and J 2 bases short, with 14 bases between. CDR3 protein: CASSLALGGANTGELFF. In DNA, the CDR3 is TGCGCCAGCAGCTTGGCGCTGGGGGGGGCCAACACCGGGGAGCTGTTTTTT.

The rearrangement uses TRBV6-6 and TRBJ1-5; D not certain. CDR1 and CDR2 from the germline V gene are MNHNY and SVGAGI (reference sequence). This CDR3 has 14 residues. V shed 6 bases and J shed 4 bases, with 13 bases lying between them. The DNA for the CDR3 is TGTGCCAGCAGGTTGAATGTACCGAATCAGCCCCAGCATTTT. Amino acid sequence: CASRLNVPNQPQHF.

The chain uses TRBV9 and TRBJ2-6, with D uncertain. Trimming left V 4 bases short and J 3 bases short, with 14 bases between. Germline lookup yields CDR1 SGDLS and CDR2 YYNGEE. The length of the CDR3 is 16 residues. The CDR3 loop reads CASSPSTRFGANVLTF. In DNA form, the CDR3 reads TGTGCCAGCAGCCCATCGACCCGATTTGGGGCCAACGTCCTGACTTTC.

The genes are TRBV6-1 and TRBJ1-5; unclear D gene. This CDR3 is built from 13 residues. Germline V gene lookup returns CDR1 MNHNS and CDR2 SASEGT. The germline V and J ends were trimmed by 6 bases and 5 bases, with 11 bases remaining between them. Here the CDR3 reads CASSVMGDQPQHF. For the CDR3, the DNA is TGTGCCAGCAGCGTAATGGGAGATCAGCCCCAGCATTTT.

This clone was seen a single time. In DNA, the CDR3 is TGTGCCAGCAGCTGGGCTAGTTCAGCAGATACGCAGTATTTT. This gives the protein CASSWASSADTQYF. This rearrangement joins TRBV5-8 to TRBJ2-3; no reliable D call. This CDR3 comprises 14 residues. V was trimmed by 3 bases and J by 4 bases, leaving 12 bases between them. The V gene's germline CDR1 is SGHTS and CDR2 YDEGEE. The full variable domain, rest sourced from reference TRBV5-8 and TRBJ2-3, is EAGVTQSPTHLIKTRGQQATLRCSPISGHTSVYWYQQALGLGLQFLLWYDEGEERNRGNFPPRFSGRQFPNYSSELNVNALELEDSALYLCASSWASSADTQYFGPGTRLTVL.